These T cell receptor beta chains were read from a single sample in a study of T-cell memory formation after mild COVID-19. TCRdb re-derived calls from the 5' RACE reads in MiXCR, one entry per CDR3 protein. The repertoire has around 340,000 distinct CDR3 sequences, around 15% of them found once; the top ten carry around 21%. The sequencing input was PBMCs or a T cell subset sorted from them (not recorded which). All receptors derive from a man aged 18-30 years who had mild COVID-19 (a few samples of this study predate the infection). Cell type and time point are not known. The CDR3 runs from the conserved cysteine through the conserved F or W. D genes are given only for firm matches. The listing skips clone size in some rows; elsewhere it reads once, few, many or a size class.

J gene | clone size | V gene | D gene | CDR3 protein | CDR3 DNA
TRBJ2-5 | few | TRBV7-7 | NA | CASSLAQGGGETQYF | TGTGCCAGCAGCTTAGCGCAGGGGGGCGGAGAGACCCAGTACTTC
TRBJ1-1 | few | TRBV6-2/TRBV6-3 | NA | CASSYSVQGTEAFF | TGTGCCAGCAGTTACTCGGTTCAGGGCACTGAAGCTTTCTTT
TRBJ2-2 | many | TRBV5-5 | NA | CASSLYIGELFF | TGTGCCAGCAGCTTGTATATCGGGGAGCTGTTTTTT
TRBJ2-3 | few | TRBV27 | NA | CASTRVSSTDTQYF | TGTGCCAGCACCCGGGTTTCCTCCACAGATACGCAGTATTTT
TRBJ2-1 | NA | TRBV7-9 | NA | CASSLTTGRPNEQFF | TGTGCCAGCAGCTTGACCACAGGGAGACCCAATGAGCAGTTCTTC
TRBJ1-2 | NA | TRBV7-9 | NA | CASSSWQGYGYTF | TGTGCCAGCAGCAGTTGGCAAGGCTATGGCTACACCTTC
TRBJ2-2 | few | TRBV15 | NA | CATSRPGTHNTGELFF | TGTGCCACCAGCAGGCCCGGGACACATAACACCGGGGAGCTGTTTTTT
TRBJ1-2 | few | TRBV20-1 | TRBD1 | CSARDLDRGVGYTF | TGCAGTGCTAGAGACCTAGACAGGGGTGTCGGCTACACCTTC
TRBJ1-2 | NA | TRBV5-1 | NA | CASSSQGGGGYTF | TGCGCCAGCAGCTCTCAGGGAGGAGGAGGCTACACCTTC
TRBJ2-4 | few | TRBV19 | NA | CASSIALRRAAKNIQYF | TGTGCCAGTAGTATAGCGTTAAGAAGGGCGGCCAAAAACATTCAGTACTTC
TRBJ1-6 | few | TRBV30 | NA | CAWRPAPGHPVRGRSPLHF | TGTGCCTGGCGCCCAGCCCCGGGACACCCGGTAAGGGGTAGATCACCCCTCCACTTT
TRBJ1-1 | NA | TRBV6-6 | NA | CASRPPGVLTEAFF | TGTGCCAGCAGGCCCCCGGGAGTGCTCACTGAAGCTTTCTTT
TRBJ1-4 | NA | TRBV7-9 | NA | CASSPGGNEKLFF | TGTGCCAGCAGCCCCGGTGGTAATGAAAAACTGTTTTTT
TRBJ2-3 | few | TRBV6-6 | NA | CASSYPATDTQYF | TGTGCCAGCAGTTACCCTGCAACAGATACGCAGTATTTT
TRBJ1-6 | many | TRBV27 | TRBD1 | CASSPDRGRGGLSPLHF | TGTGCCAGCAGTCCGGACAGGGGGCGCGGAGGCTTGTCACCCCTCCACTTT
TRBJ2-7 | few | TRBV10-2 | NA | CASTGRSLRGIIRNEQYF | TGCGCCAGCACTGGCCGATCCCTCCGGGGGATCATTCGAAACGAGCAGTACTTC
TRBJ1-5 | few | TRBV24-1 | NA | CATSDLYQPQHF | TGTGCCACCAGTGATTTGTATCAGCCCCAGCATTTT
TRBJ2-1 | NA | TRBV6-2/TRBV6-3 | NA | CASSTMGRDEQFF | TGTGCCAGCAGTACGATGGGGCGCGATGAGCAGTTCTTC
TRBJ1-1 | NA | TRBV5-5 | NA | CASTRLSYTEAFF | TGTGCCAGCACCCGACTGAGTTACACTGAAGCTTTCTTT
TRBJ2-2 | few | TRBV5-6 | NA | CASSWATGELFF | TGTGCCAGCAGCTGGGCTACCGGGGAGCTGTTTTTT
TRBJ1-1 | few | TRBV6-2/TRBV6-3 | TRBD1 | CASSEPGQMNTEAFF | TGTGCCAGCAGTGAACCGGGACAGATGAACACTGAAGCTTTCTTT
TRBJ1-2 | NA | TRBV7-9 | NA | CASSLGQSVNYGYTF | TGTGCCAGCAGCTTAGGTCAGAGCGTTAACTATGGCTACACCTTC
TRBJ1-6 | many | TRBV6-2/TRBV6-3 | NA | CASSYPTGLDSPLHF | TGTGCCAGCAGTTACCCGACAGGATTGGATTCACCCCTCCACTTT
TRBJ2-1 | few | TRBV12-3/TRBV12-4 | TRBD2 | CASSPGGTSAHNEQFF | TGTGCCAGCAGTCCAGGCGGGACTAGCGCTCACAATGAGCAGTTCTTC
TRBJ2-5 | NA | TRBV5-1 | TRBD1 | CASSKQGKTQETQYF | TGCGCCAGCAGCAAACAGGGGAAGACTCAAGAGACCCAGTACTTC
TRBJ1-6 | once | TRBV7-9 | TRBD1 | CASSLQGGGSPLHF | TGTGCCAGCAGCTTACAGGGGGGCGGCTCACCCCTCCACTTT
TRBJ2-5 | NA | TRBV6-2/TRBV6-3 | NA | CASRGLWNVETQYF | TGTGCCAGCAGGGGACTTTGGAACGTTGAGACCCAGTACTTC
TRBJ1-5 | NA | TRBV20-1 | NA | CSARATGSQPQHF | TGCAGTGCTAGGGCAACAGGGTCTCAGCCCCAGCATTTT
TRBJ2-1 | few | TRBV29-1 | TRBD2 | CSVGRGGPTSYNEQFF | TGCAGCGTTGGGCGCGGGGGGCCTACTTCCTACAATGAGCAGTTCTTC
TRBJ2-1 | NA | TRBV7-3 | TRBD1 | CASSPGTGRHNEQFF | TGTGCCAGCAGCCCCGGGACAGGGAGACACAATGAGCAGTTCTTC
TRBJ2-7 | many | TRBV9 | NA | CASSVGVPYEQYF | TGTGCCAGCAGCGTGGGGGTTCCCTACGAGCAGTACTTC
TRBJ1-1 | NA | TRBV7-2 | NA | CASSPERGAEAFF | TGTGCCAGCAGCCCTGAAAGGGGAGCTGAAGCTTTCTTT
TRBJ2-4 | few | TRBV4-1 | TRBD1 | CASSHPGQGQNIQYF | TGCGCCAGCAGCCACCCGGGACAGGGCCAAAACATTCAGTACTTC
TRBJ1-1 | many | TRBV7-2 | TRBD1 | CASSGGWNTEAFF | TGTGCCAGCTCAGGGGGCTGGAACACTGAAGCTTTCTTT
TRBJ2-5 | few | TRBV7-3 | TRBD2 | CASSLAGVDQETQYF | TGTGCCAGCAGCCTAGCGGGGGTGGACCAAGAGACCCAGTACTTC
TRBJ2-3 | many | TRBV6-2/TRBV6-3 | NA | CASTYWGTDTQYF | TGTGCCAGCACCTACTGGGGCACAGATACGCAGTATTTT
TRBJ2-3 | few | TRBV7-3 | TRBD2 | CASSLNPLGGGVTDTQYF | TGTGCCAGCAGCTTAAACCCCCTTGGCGGGGGGGTCACAGATACGCAGTATTTT
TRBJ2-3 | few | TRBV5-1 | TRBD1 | CASSENRGFRDTQYF | TGCGCCAGCAGCGAGAACAGGGGGTTTCGGGATACGCAGTATTTT
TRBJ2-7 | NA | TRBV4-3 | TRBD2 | CASRLGLAGAGEQYF | TGCGCCAGCAGATTGGGACTAGCCGGGGCGGGGGAGCAGTACTTC
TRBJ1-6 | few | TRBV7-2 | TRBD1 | CASSPGTGINSPLHF | TGTGCCAGCAGCCCCGGGACAGGAATTAATTCACCCCTCCACTTT
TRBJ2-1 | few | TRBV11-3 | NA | CASSLRVGALGGANEQFF | TGTGCCAGCAGCTTAAGGGTTGGAGCTCTCGGGGGTGCGAATGAGCAGTTCTTC